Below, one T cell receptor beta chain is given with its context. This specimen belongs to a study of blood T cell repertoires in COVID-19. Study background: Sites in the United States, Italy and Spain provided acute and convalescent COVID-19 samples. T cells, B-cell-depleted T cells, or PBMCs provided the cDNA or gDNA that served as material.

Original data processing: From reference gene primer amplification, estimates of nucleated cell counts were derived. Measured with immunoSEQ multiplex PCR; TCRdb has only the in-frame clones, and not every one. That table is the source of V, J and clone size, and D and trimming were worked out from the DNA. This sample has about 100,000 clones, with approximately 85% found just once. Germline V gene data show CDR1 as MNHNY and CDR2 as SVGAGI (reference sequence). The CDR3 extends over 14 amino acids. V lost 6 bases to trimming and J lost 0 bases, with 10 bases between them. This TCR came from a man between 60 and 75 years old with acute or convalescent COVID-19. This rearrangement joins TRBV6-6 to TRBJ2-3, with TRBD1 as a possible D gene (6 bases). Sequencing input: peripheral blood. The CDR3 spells CASSPGQSTDTQYF. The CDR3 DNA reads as TGTGCCAGCAGCCCCGGACAGAGCACAGATACGCAGTATTTT.